A selection of T cell receptor beta chains follows, all from one sample in a study of molecular identifiers for immune sequencing clone quantification. TCRdb fed the PCR reads into MiXCR, producing one record per CDR3 protein. The profile shows some 650,000 distinct CDR3 sequences, 20% of them singletons. Sequences were obtained from naive CD8+ T cells from blood, with Jurkat cell RNA spiked in. These receptors came from a human donor in good health. Some libraries in this study had Jurkat cell RNA spiked in. CDR3s include the opening cysteine and the closing phenylalanine or tryptophan. A D gene is named only where the DNA matches it firmly. A clone size is listed for some rows: how often the clone was seen (once, few, many), or a class if it is expanded.

J gene,clone size,D gene,V gene,CDR3 DNA,CDR3 protein
TRBJ1-5,many,NA,TRBV7-9,TGTGCCAGCAGCCGAACTGAGAATCAGCCCCAGCATTTT,CASSRTENQPQHF
TRBJ2-4,many,TRBD1,TRBV12-3/TRBV12-4,TGTGCCAGCAGCCTCCAGGGGGCGATGGCCAAAAACATTCAGTACTTC,CASSLQGAMAKNIQYF
TRBJ1-1,few,TRBD1,TRBV6-5,TGTGCCAGCAGTTTAGAGGACAGGGTGAACACTGAAGCTTTCTTT,CASSLEDRVNTEAFF
TRBJ2-7,NA,TRBD1,TRBV25-1,TGTGCCAGTCAACCCCGACAGGGGGTAACCTACGAGCAGTACTTC,CASQPRQGVTYEQYF
TRBJ2-1,NA,TRBD2,TRBV23-1,TGCGCCAGCAGCCAGCGACTAGCGGGAGAGAATGAGCAGTTCTTC,CASSQRLAGENEQFF
TRBJ1-1,many,NA,TRBV25-1,TGTGCCAGCAGTGAAGACAATGAAGCTTTCTTT,CASSEDNEAFF
TRBJ2-7,NA,TRBD1,TRBV6-1,TGTGCCAGCAATGGGACAGGGTCCTACGAGCAGTACTTC,CASNGTGSYEQYF
TRBJ2-7,many,NA,TRBV29-1,TGCAGCGTTGAAGGGCCGGGCGGGAAGAGCTCCTACGAGCAGTACTTC,CSVEGPGGKSSYEQYF
TRBJ2-7,many,NA,TRBV6-2/TRBV6-3,TGTGCCAGCAGTTACTGGGAAGAGCAGTACTTC,CASSYWEEQYF
TRBJ1-5,many,NA,TRBV9,TGTGCCAGCAGCGCAGGAGGAGGGTTGAATCAGCCCCAGCATTTT,CASSAGGGLNQPQHF
TRBJ1-1,few,NA,TRBV27,TGTGCCAGCAGTTTATTCCGGAACACTGAAGCTTTCTTT,CASSLFRNTEAFF
TRBJ2-4,many,NA,TRBV5-6,TGTGCCAGCAGCTTAACTTTTTCAGGGGCCAAAAACATTCAGTACTTC,CASSLTFSGAKNIQYF
TRBJ2-7,NA,NA,TRBV27,TGTGCCAGCAGTACTACCCCGGTGACAGGATCCTACGAGCAGTACTTC,CASSTTPVTGSYEQYF
TRBJ1-1,few,NA,TRBV6-2/TRBV6-3,TGTGCCAGCAGCGACATGGGGACCGGAGCTTTCTTT,CASSDMGTGAFF
TRBJ1-1,NA,NA,TRBV5-1,TGCGCCAGCGGCTTGGTCGGGGTTCTGGATGAAGCTTTCTTT,CASGLVGVLDEAFF
TRBJ2-7,many,NA,TRBV4-1,TGCGCCAGCAGCCAGACCACAGGGTCCTACGAGCAGTACTTC,CASSQTTGSYEQYF
TRBJ2-2,NA,TRBD2,TRBV6-2/TRBV6-3,TGTGCCAGCAGTTACTCTATGGAGGGGAGCAGGAGCGGGAGAGTCTCCGGGGAGCTGTTTTTT,CASSYSMEGSRSGRVSGELFF